This TCR beta chain emerged from a study of blood T cell repertoires in COVID-19. Study context: Sites across the United States, Italy and Spain contributed samples from acute and convalescent COVID-19. T cells, B-cell-depleted T cells, or PBMCs supplied cDNA or gDNA.

Original methodology: Cell counts per sample came from amplifying reference gene primers. The repertoire was sequenced with immunoSEQ multiplex PCR; TCRdb's copy has only in-frame clones and lacks some. That table furnishes V, J and clone size, whereas the DNA furnished D and trimming. Of 140,000 to 150,000 clones in the sample, approximately 81% were seen once. The CDR3 has 15 residues. From germline, CDR1 is LNHNV and CDR2 YYDKDF (reference sequence). V lost 2 bases and J lost 5; bases outside the gene matches: 3. This chain connects TRBV15 to TRBJ2-2, with 9 bases lining up with TRBD1. The clonotype originates from a human donor in a cohort sampled during active COVID-19. The sequenced material came from peripheral blood. The DNA of the CDR3 is TGTGCCACCAGCAGACAGGGACAGGGAACCGGGGAGCTGTTTTTT. Amino acid sequence: CATSRQGQGTGELFF. Full variable domain (rest looked up from reference TRBV15 and TRBJ2-2): DAMVIQNPRYQVTQFGKPVTLSCSQTLNHNVMYWYQQKSSQAPKLLFHYYDKDFNNEADTPDNFQSRRPNTSFCFLDIRSPGLGDTAMYLCATSRQGQGTGELFFGEGSRLTVL.